These T cell receptor beta chains were read from a single sample in a study of molecular identifiers for immune sequencing clone quantification. From the PCR reads, TCRdb called clonotypes with MiXCR, one entry per CDR3 protein. The sample holds about 500,000 distinct CDR3 sequences, 20% to 25% seen once. The sequenced sample consisted of naive CD8+ T cells from blood, with Jurkat cell RNA spiked in. Receptors originate from a human donor in good health. Some libraries in this study had Jurkat cell RNA spiked in. Each CDR3 is given with its conserved first and last residue. The D gene is left open where the match is weak. Size is stated for part of the rows, as once, few or many counts, or as a class when the clone is expanded.

d_gene | j_gene | v_gene | abundance | CDR3nt | CDR3aa
. | TRBJ2-1 | TRBV30 | many | TGTGCCTGGAGTCCCCTTGACAATGAGCAGTTCTTC | CAWSPLDNEQFF
. | TRBJ2-1 | TRBV20-1 | many | TGCAGTGCTAGACAGGTGACCTACAATGAGCAGTTCTTC | CSARQVTYNEQFF
TRBD2 | TRBJ2-1 | TRBV20-1 | . | TGCAGTGCTGGAGATAGGCTAGCGGGAGGCAATGAGCAGTTCTTC | CSAGDRLAGGNEQFF
. | TRBJ2-2 | TRBV7-9 | . | TGTGCCAGCAGCCCACCCGGTGTTGGGACATCCGCCGGGGAGCTGTTTTTT | CASSPPGVGTSAGELFF
TRBD1 | TRBJ1-6 | TRBV3-1 | . | TGTGCCAGCAGCCATTTCCCAGGGGGGGGGTATAATTCACCCCTCCACTTT | CASSHFPGGGYNSPLHF
. | TRBJ2-4 | TRBV28 | many | TGTGCCAGCAGTTTTAGAGGACCCAAAAACATTCAGTACTTC | CASSFRGPKNIQYF
. | TRBJ1-5 | TRBV30 | few | TGTGCCTGGAGTGTCGGGCAGCCAAATCAGCCCCAGCATTTT | CAWSVGQPNQPQHF
TRBD1 | TRBJ1-2 | TRBV13 | many | TGTGCCAGCAGCGCCGGGACAGACATCTATGGCTACACCTTC | CASSAGTDIYGYTF
. | TRBJ2-3 | TRBV12-3/TRBV12-4 | . | TGTGCCAGCAGTTCCTTCCTCCTAGGGAATGGGGATACGCAGTATTTT | CASSSFLLGNGDTQYF
. | TRBJ2-7 | TRBV10-3 | few | TGTGCCATCAGTGATCCGACAGGCCCCCTGAAGAACGAGCAGTACTTC | CAISDPTGPLKNEQYF
. | TRBJ2-3 | TRBV12-5 | many | TGTGCTAGTGGACTAGACACAGATACGCAGTATTTT | CASGLDTDTQYF
. | TRBJ2-3 | TRBV4-3 | many | TGCGCCAGCAGCCAAGCGATTCGAGATACGCAGTATTTT | CASSQAIRDTQYF
. | TRBJ2-7 | TRBV2 | . | TGTGCCAGCAGGTCCCACGAGCAGTACTTC | CASRSHEQYF
. | TRBJ2-5 | TRBV12-3/TRBV12-4 | . | TGTGCCAGCAGCCCCAGCGGGCAGCTCCAAGAGACCCAGTACTTC | CASSPSGQLQETQYF
. | TRBJ2-1 | TRBV25-1 | many | TGTGCCAGCAGTGACCCTGACAGAATATACAATGAGCAGTTCTTC | CASSDPDRIYNEQFF
. | TRBJ2-5 | TRBV2 | many | TGTGCCAGCAGCGAATTGGGGGCAGAGACCCAGTACTTC | CASSELGAETQYF
. | TRBJ2-3 | TRBV6-1 | many | TGTGCCAGCAGTGAACTGAGGGCCCCTAGCACAGATACGCAGTATTTT | CASSELRAPSTDTQYF
. | TRBJ2-7 | TRBV2 | few | TGTGCCAGCAGTTCCCTCCTAGACTCGCGGTACGAGCAGTACTTC | CASSSLLDSRYEQYF
. | TRBJ1-5 | TRBV12-3/TRBV12-4 | few | TGTGCCAGCAGCTCGTCGGGGGCGGGTCAGCCCCAGCATTTT | CASSSSGAGQPQHF
. | TRBJ1-2 | TRBV15 | many | TGTGCCACCAGCAGAGATCGGAGCGGGAACTATGGCTACACCTTC | CATSRDRSGNYGYTF
TRBD2 | TRBJ2-5 | TRBV24-1 | . | TGTGCCACCAGTGATTCCCAACTAGCGGGAGGGCTCTCAGAGACCCAGTACTTC | CATSDSQLAGGLSETQYF
. | TRBJ2-5 | TRBV9 | . | TGTGCCAGCAGCGTAGGCTATGGGGGTGAGACCCAGTACTTC | CASSVGYGGETQYF
. | TRBJ1-1 | TRBV6-5 | many | TGTGCCAGCAGTTACTACGGCAATTCCGCTGAAGCTTTCTTT | CASSYYGNSAEAFF
. | TRBJ2-1 | TRBV7-9 | few | TGTGCCAGCAGCCCCCGGACCCAAAGGTCCCTGGAGCAGTTCTTC | CASSPRTQRSLEQFF
. | TRBJ1-5 | TRBV7-9 | few | TGTGCCAGCAGCTCGGTCGGGAGCAATCAGCCCCAGCATTTT | CASSSVGSNQPQHF
. | TRBJ2-3 | TRBV24-1 | many | TGTGCCACTAAAAAGCGGGGACAGTGGCGGGATACGCAGTATTTT | CATKKRGQWRDTQYF
. | TRBJ2-7 | TRBV30 | . | TGTGCCTGGAGTCCCCTGGCGGGACTCTACGAGCAGTACTTC | CAWSPLAGLYEQYF
TRBD2 | TRBJ2-7 | TRBV12-3/TRBV12-4 | many | TGTGCCAGCAGTTTAGGTAGCGGGAGTGACGAGCAGTACTTC | CASSLGSGSDEQYF
. | TRBJ1-1 | TRBV29-1 | many | TGCAGCGTTGGAGATATCAACACTGAAGCTTTCTTT | CSVGDINTEAFF
TRBD2 | TRBJ2-5 | TRBV11-2 | many | TGTGCCAGCAGCGGACTAGCGGTCCAAGAGACCCAGTACTTC | CASSGLAVQETQYF
TRBD1 | TRBJ1-2 | TRBV29-1 | many | TGCAGCACCTACACAGGGGGCAACTATGGCTACACCTTC | CSTYTGGNYGYTF
. | TRBJ1-2 | TRBV15 | many | TGTGCCACCAGCAGTACAGGGCCCTATGGCTACACCTTC | CATSSTGPYGYTF
. | TRBJ2-3 | TRBV12-3/TRBV12-4 | many | TGTGCCAGCCACCCTCGAAGGGCAGATACGCAGTATTTT | CASHPRRADTQYF
. | TRBJ1-1 | TRBV20-1 | many | TGCAGTGCCGCAGGCGGACTTCTATTCTTT | CSAAGGLLFF
. | TRBJ2-1 | TRBV2 | many | TGTGCCAGCAGCCGGAGAGAGCAGTTCTTC | CASSRREQFF
TRBD1 | TRBJ2-2 | TRBV9 | . | TGTGTCAGCAGCACCGGGACAGGGGGCTTGAGGGAGCTGTTTTTT | CVSSTGTGGLRELFF
. | TRBJ1-5 | TRBV4-3 | few | TGCGCCAGCAGCCAAGACTTTGGGTTTTATCAGCCCCAGCATTTT | CASSQDFGFYQPQHF
. | TRBJ1-5 | TRBV9 | few | TGTGCCAGCAGCGCAACAGGGTCTAACAATCAGCCCCAGCATTTT | CASSATGSNNQPQHF
. | TRBJ2-3 | TRBV20-1 | . | TGCAGTGCTAAACAGGGAGATACGCAGTATTTT | CSAKQGDTQYF
TRBD2 | TRBJ2-3 | TRBV9 | . | TGTGCCAGCAGCACCACTAGCGGGAGGCCAACAGATACGCAGTATTTT | CASSTTSGRPTDTQYF
. | TRBJ2-3 | TRBV7-9 | few | TGTGCCAGCAGCCGAGAGGACAGTGAGGCCACAGATACGCAGTATTTT | CASSREDSEATDTQYF
TRBD1 | TRBJ1-1 | TRBV27 | many | TGTGCCAGCAGTTTACACGTGGACAGGGGGGAGAACACTGAAGCTTTCTTT | CASSLHVDRGENTEAFF
TRBD2 | TRBJ2-2 | TRBV20-1 | . | TGCAGTGCTAGAGATCTAGCGGGGGTCACCGGGGAGCTGTTTTTT | CSARDLAGVTGELFF
. | TRBJ1-1 | TRBV19 | few | TGTGCCAGCTCCAAAATATACGACAGGACGGTCGAGGCTTTCTTT | CASSKIYDRTVEAFF
. | TRBJ2-7 | TRBV9 | many | TGTGCCAGCAGCGCGACCGACAGGAACCCCTACGAGCAGTACTTC | CASSATDRNPYEQYF
TRBD1 | TRBJ2-2 | TRBV6-2/TRBV6-3 | . | TGTGCCAGCAGTTACTATGCAGGGGGCCCTCCCGGGGAGCTGTTTTTT | CASSYYAGGPPGELFF
. | TRBJ1-5 | TRBV9 | many | TGTGCCAGCAGCGTTGGTGGAGGACAGCCCCAGCATTTT | CASSVGGGQPQHF
. | TRBJ2-3 | TRBV27 | many | TGTGCCAGCAGCCTTATTCCCAGCGGAAGCACAGATACGCAGTATTTT | CASSLIPSGSTDTQYF
. | TRBJ2-3 | TRBV12-3/TRBV12-4 | . | TGTGCCAGCAGGGGGGGGTTAGGGGGTACAGATACGCAGTATTTT | CASRGGLGGTDTQYF
TRBD1 | TRBJ2-3 | TRBV6-1 | few | TGTGCCAGCAGTGAATGGGACAGTCCCACAGATACGCAGTATTTT | CASSEWDSPTDTQYF
. | TRBJ2-3 | TRBV27 | few | TGTGCCAGCAGTTTTCTAGAGACAGGAGGTCTATCAGATACGCAGTATTTT | CASSFLETGGLSDTQYF
. | TRBJ1-3 | TRBV4-1 | . | TGCGCCAGCAGCCGGCCCATGACCGGGTACTCTGGAAACACCATATATTTT | CASSRPMTGYSGNTIYF